This TCR beta chain was obtained from a study of blood T cell repertoires in COVID-19. Study background: The analysed material was cDNA or gDNA that came from T cells, B-cell-depleted T cells, or PBMCs.

Original analysis: Reference gene primers were amplified, and this amplification served to estimate nucleated cell counts. TCRdb's table, derived via immunoSEQ multiplex PCR, lists solely in-frame clones and lacks some. V and J calls and clone size are those listed in that table; D and trimming were worked out from the DNA. The sample holds about 93,000 clones, about 77% seen once. This clonotype was obtained from a human donor in a cohort sampled during active COVID-19. Sequencing was performed on peripheral blood.

The CDR3 sequence is CASSAGFDYEQYF. Here the CDR3 DNA reads TGTGCCAGTAGTGCCGGTTTCGACTACGAGCAGTACTTC. V is TRBV19 and J is TRBJ2-7, with no clear D. V dropped 5 bases and J dropped 3 bases, with 11 bases sitting between them. The CDR3 contains 13 residues. CDR1 and CDR2 from the germline V gene are LNHDA and SQIVND (reference sequence).